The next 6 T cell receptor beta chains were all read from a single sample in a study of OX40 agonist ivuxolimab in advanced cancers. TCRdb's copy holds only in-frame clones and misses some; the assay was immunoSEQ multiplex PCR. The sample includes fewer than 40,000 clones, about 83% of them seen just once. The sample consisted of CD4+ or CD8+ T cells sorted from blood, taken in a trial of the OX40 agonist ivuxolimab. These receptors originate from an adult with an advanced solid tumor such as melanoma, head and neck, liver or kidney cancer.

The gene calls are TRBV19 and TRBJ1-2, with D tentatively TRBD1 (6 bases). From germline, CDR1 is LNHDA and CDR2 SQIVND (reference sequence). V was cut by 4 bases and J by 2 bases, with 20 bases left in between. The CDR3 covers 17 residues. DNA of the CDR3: TGTGCCAGTAGTACCCGGGGCAGGGGTACGGAGAACTATGGCTACACCTTC. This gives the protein CASSTRGRGTENYGYTF.

The CDR3 coding sequence is TGTGCCAGCAGTTTAATAGGAGGCGAGCAGTACTTC. This sequence encodes CASSLIGGEQYF. The chain links TRBV27 to TRBJ2-7; D possibly corresponds to TRBD2 (5 bases). The CDR3 loop spans 12 amino acids. Between the trimmed V and J ends, which lost 2 bases and 6 bases, there was a span of 8 bases. Germline V CDR1 and CDR2: MNHEY, SMNVEV (reference sequence).

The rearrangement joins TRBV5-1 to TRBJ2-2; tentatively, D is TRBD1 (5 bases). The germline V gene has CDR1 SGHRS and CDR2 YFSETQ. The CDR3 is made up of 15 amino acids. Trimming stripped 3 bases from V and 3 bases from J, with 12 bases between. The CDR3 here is CASSSIGADTGELFF. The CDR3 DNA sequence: TGCGCCAGCAGCTCTATAGGGGCGGACACCGGGGAGCTGTTTTTT.

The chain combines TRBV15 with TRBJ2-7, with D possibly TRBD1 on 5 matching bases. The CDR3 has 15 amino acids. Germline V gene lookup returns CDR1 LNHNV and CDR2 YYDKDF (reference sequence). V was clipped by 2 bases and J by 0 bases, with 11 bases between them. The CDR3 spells CATSRPGAVSYEQYF. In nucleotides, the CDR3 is TGTGCCACCAGCAGACCTGGGGCAGTCTCCTACGAGCAGTACTTC.

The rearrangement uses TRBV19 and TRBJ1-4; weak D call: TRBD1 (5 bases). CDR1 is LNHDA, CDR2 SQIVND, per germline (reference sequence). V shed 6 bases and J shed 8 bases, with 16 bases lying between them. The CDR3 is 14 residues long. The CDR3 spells CASRNRPGMEKLFF. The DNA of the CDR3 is TGTGCCAGTAGAAATCGTCCAGGGATGGAAAAACTGTTTTTT.

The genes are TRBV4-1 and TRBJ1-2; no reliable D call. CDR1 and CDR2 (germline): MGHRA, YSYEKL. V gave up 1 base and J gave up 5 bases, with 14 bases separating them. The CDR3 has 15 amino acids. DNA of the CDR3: TGCGCCAGCAGCCAAGGGAGGGCCACGGAGTATGGCTACACCTTC. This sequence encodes CASSQGRATEYGYTF.